This TCR beta chain was identified during a study of shared clonotypes between healthy human individuals. The wider study: A couple of women and three men aged 18 to 49 served as donors.

On this clone: Other DNA variants within this sample encode the same CDR3.

V gave up 2 bases and J gave up 0 bases; unmatched junction bases: 0. Per germline, CDR1 SGHNT and CDR2 YYREEE (reference sequence). The CDR3 length is 14 residues. Generated by immunoSEQ multiplex PCR, the TCRdb table keeps only in-frame clones and is missing some. The table shows fewer than 550,000 clones, with 60% to 80% occurring only once. The sequencing sample was made of PBMCs. The TCR comes from a woman aged 40 to 50 in good health. Some clones in this sample may be carry-over from other donors' samples. The chain employs TRBV5-4 and TRBJ2-7; 9 nucleotides match TRBD2. The CDR3 region has the DNA TGTGCCAGCAGCTTAGCGGGAGGCTCCTACGAGCAGTACTTC. Translation: CASSLAGGSYEQYF.